Listed below are T cell receptor beta chains from one sample, sequenced in a study of T cell responses to AZD1222 COVID-19 vaccine. This table comes from immunoSEQ multiplex PCR, and its TCRdb copy is limited to in-frame clones, with some not included. Here the sample spans 100,000 to 150,000 clones, 75% to 95% being singletons. The starting material was peripheral blood, obtained 28 days after the second AZD1222 dose. The source of these receptors is an adult who received the AZD1222 COVID-19 vaccine. Each CDR3 is given with its conserved first and last residue.

v_gene | CDR3aa
TRBV21-1 | CASSIRVLGGPQHF
TRBV7-6 | CASSIGASGGARETQYF
TRBV4-3 | CASSHEGGADTQYF
TRBV7-8 | CASSPGAGSDTQYF
TRBV6-1 | CASSENGGQTEAFF
TRBV12-3/TRBV12-4 | CASSTEWAQPQHF
TRBV2 | CASSNRVSFYGYTF
TRBV7-3 | CASQTSFSTDTQYF
TRBV11-1 | CASSYTGTGNEKLFF
TRBV6-6 | CASSGGYQPQHF
TRBV9 | CASSVLQSGGNEQFF
TRBV6-4 | CASSAGSSYNSPLHF
TRBV5-1 | CASSLEGGRDTQYF
TRBV30 | CAWSEVPTNEKLFF
TRBV18 | CASSPLSIIGQGAAGELFF
TRBV10-2 | CASSEQGRTEAFF
TRBV6-5 | CASSDRWKTDTQYF
TRBV6-5 | CASSYGGTGGNTF
TRBV18 | CASSTGAPGQPQHF
TRBV24-1 | CATSDPQGFHTGELFF
TRBV7-9 | CASSPPGLAVDTQYF
TRBV7-2 | CASSFRGGNTIYF
TRBV7-9 | CASSLAMTSGRLDTQYF
TRBV3-1/TRBV3-2 | CASSPRTLSTDTQYF
TRBV2 | CASRPGSGGQPQHF
TRBV9 | CASSVVEATGTEAFF
TRBV5-4 | CASSPRQDFLAEAFF
TRBV19 | CASSIRQGDQPQHF
TRBV7-8 | CASRGRASGSNEQFF
TRBV7-3 | CASSPTGPYNEQFF
TRBV11-2 | CASSLNLRTEAFF
TRBV5-5 | CASSLLVFAGGTVTGELFF
TRBV4-1 | CASSQDWGTGPSAYGYTF
TRBV6-5 | CGLKTGNTIYF
TRBV3-1/TRBV3-2 | CASSQDRGQALTF
TRBV4-2 | CASSQGARGYNTGELFF
TRBV5-5 | CASRMTGVAGYTF
TRBV3-1/TRBV3-2 | CASSPGSGVNEQFF
TRBV5-1 | CASSLARGSGNTIYF
TRBV7-2 | CASSFYRARNIQYF
TRBV6-5 | CASSYSHTGGAGAFF
TRBV6-2/TRBV6-3 | CASSLAGGQETQYF
TRBV5-1 | CASSLGQFDGYTF
TRBV9 | CASSVATGDTGELFF
TRBV12-5 | CASGLGFEQYF
TRBV7-9 | CASSKGTGANTEAFF
TRBV2 | CASKLDTGNTEAFF
TRBV6-5 | CASSLERAQETQYF
TRBV5-1 | CASSPYRASKDGYTF
TRBV18 | CASSPPGLGGYDTGELFF
TRBV12-3/TRBV12-4 | CASSRTGNEKLFF
TRBV29-1 | CSVARTQNTEAFF
TRBV5-1 | CASSPAGGAHGYTF
TRBV12-3/TRBV12-4 | CASSARGHGYTF
TRBV3-1/TRBV3-2 | CASSQGEGTEAFF
TRBV9 | CAKKPGLQETQYF
TRBV19 | CASSMVANTVQYF
TRBV5-1 | CASSSDPDNQPQHF